These T cell receptor beta chains were read from a single sample in a study of cytomegalovirus exposure and HLA in healthy donors. The protocol was immunoSEQ multiplex PCR, while the TCRdb copy is restricted to in-frame clones and leaves out a portion. The sample shows 55,000 to 75,000 clones, approximately 89% of them seen only once. Sequencing input: PBMCs. These receptors were taken from a man between 18 and 35 years old in good health and CMV-seronegative. Both conserved end residues are part of each CDR3. A D gene is named only where the DNA matches it firmly. A clone size is listed for some rows: how often the clone was seen (once, few, many), or a class if it is expanded.

clone_size d_call j_call v_call cdr3_aa cdr3_nt
few TRBD2 TRBJ2-2 TRBV29-1 CSVEEAGEGTRRSGELFF TGCAGCGTTGAAGAGGCAGGGGAAGGGACTAGAAGGTCCGGGGAGCTGTTTTTT
NA TRBD1 TRBJ1-6 TRBV11-3 CASSPRQGEWPLHF TGTGCCAGCAGCCCCAGACAGGGCGAGTGGCCCCTCCACTTT
NA NA TRBJ2-7 TRBV15 CATSSIGGNSYEQYF TGTGCCACCAGCTCTATCGGGGGAAACTCCTACGAGCAGTACTTC
once NA TRBJ2-5 TRBV28 CASSRWEQETQYF TGTGCCAGCAGCAGATGGGAGCAAGAGACCCAGTACTTC
NA NA TRBJ2-7 TRBV30 CAWSATEQYF TGTGCCTGGAGTGCCACTGAGCAGTACTTC
NA NA TRBJ2-5 TRBV6-5 CASSYLAGRLQETQYF TGTGCCAGCAGTTACCTCGCAGGCCGATTACAAGAGACCCAGTACTTC
NA TRBD1 TRBJ2-1 TRBV5-6 CASNRDRANEQFF TGTGCCAGCAATAGGGACAGGGCCAATGAGCAGTTCTTC
NA TRBD1 TRBJ2-1 TRBV11-2 CASTPGDRVSYNEQFF TGTGCCAGCACCCCCGGGGACAGGGTTTCCTACAATGAGCAGTTCTTC
NA TRBD1 TRBJ1-4 TRBV4-2 CASSQGGQSNEKLFF TGTGCCAGCAGCCAGGGGGGACAGAGTAATGAAAAACTGTTTTTT
few NA TRBJ1-5 TRBV2 CASSEFSSNQPQHF TGTGCCAGCAGTGAATTCAGTTCCAATCAGCCCCAGCATTTT
NA NA TRBJ1-5 TRBV7-2 CASTEGGQRPTQPQHF TGTGCCAGCACCGAAGGAGGACAGAGGCCGACTCAGCCCCAGCATTTT
NA TRBD2 TRBJ2-7 TRBV4-1 CASSQDSAGGNYEQYF TGCGCCAGCAGCCAAGACTCTGCGGGGGGGAACTACGAGCAGTACTTC
NA NA TRBJ1-1 TRBV6-5 CAIAVETEAFF TGTGCCATTGCGGTGGAAACTGAAGCTTTCTTT
NA NA TRBJ2-7 TRBV4-2 CAPEGQLYEQYF TGTGCGCCGGAGGGACAGCTATACGAGCAGTACTTC
NA NA TRBJ2-2 TRBV6-5 CASSPDFTGELFF TGTGCCAGCAGTCCGGACTTTACCGGGGAGCTGTTTTTT
NA TRBD1 TRBJ1-2 TRBV15 CATSDRGSSYGYTF TGTGCCACCAGCGACAGGGGAAGTAGCTATGGCTACACCTTC
NA TRBD2 TRBJ2-3 TRBV11-3 CASSFSGGALVTQYF TGTGCCAGCAGCTTCAGCGGGGGGGCTTTGGTTACGCAGTATTTT
NA TRBD1 TRBJ1-1 TRBV29-1 CSGSWGQYTEAFF TGCAGCGGTTCCTGGGGACAGTACACTGAAGCTTTCTTT
NA TRBD1 TRBJ2-7 TRBV29-1 CSVVGDSYEQYF TGCAGCGTTGTGGGGGACAGCTACGAGCAGTACTTC
NA NA TRBJ1-3 TRBV18 CASSPRASSGNTIYF TGTGCCAGCTCACCACGGGCAAGCTCTGGAAACACCATATATTTT
once TRBD1 TRBJ2-3 TRBV10-3 CAIRGTGGADTQYF TGTGCCATCAGGGGGACAGGGGGCGCAGATACGCAGTATTTT
NA NA TRBJ1-2 TRBV6-5 CASSYSLAGANYGYTF TGTGCCAGCAGTTACTCGTTGGCAGGGGCTAACTATGGCTACACCTTC
NA NA TRBJ2-2 TRBV9 CASSFDITGELFF TGTGCCAGCAGCTTTGACATCACCGGGGAGCTGTTTTTT
NA NA TRBJ2-1 TRBV7-8 CASSSFRGGEQFF TGTGCCAGCAGCTCCTTTCGCGGGGGCGAGCAGTTCTTC
NA NA TRBJ1-2 TRBV7-3 CASSFLTTGFRYTF TGTGCCAGCAGCTTCCTCACCACAGGTTTCCGCTACACCTTC
NA TRBD2 TRBJ2-2 TRBV9 CASSGLAENTGELFF TGTGCCAGCAGCGGACTAGCGGAAAACACCGGGGAGCTGTTTTTT
NA NA TRBJ1-1 TRBV6-5 CASSFGEEAFF TGTGCCAGCAGTTTCGGGGAAGAAGCTTTCTTT
NA NA TRBJ2-3 TRBV7-2 CASSSQGTDTQYF TGTGCCAGCAGCTCCCAGGGTACAGATACGCAGTATTTT
NA TRBD2 TRBJ2-5 TRBV7-8 CASSFGGGAWGETQYF TGTGCCAGCAGCTTCGGCGGGGGGGCCTGGGGAGAGACCCAGTACTTC
NA TRBD2 TRBJ2-5 TRBV5-1 CASSPRTSGVSETQYF TGCGCCAGCAGCCCGAGGACTAGCGGGGTGTCAGAGACCCAGTACTTC
NA TRBD1 TRBJ2-7 TRBV6-6 CATQGANYEQYF TGTGCCACCCAGGGGGCAAACTACGAGCAGTACTTC
NA TRBD1 TRBJ1-1 TRBV14 CASSRTGGFFSEAFF TGTGCCAGCAGCCGGACAGGGGGTTTTTTTTCTGAAGCTTTCTTT
NA NA TRBJ2-1 TRBV5-1 CASSSPSAGNEQFF TGCGCCAGCAGCTCGCCTAGCGCGGGCAATGAGCAGTTCTTC
NA TRBD1 TRBJ1-1 TRBV6-5 CASSRGQGWAKAFF TGTGCCAGCAGCCGCGGACAGGGGTGGGCGAAAGCTTTCTTT
NA TRBD2 TRBJ2-1 TRBV11-3 CASSAGTSGVHEQFF TGTGCCAGCAGCGCCGGGACTAGCGGGGTACATGAGCAGTTCTTC
NA NA TRBJ2-3 TRBV6-5 CASSYGQVGTDTQYF TGTGCCAGCAGTTATGGGCAGGTCGGCACAGATACGCAGTATTTT
NA NA TRBJ2-1 TRBV19 CASSWDFTNEQFF TGTGCCAGTAGTTGGGACTTCACCAATGAGCAGTTCTTC
NA NA TRBJ2-5 TRBV28 CASFARQETQYF TGTGCCAGCTTCGCTCGGCAAGAGACCCAGTACTTC
NA NA TRBJ1-2 TRBV7-9 CASSPGGGESNYGYTF TGTGCCAGCAGCCCTGGGGGGGGAGAATCTAACTATGGCTACACCTTC
once NA TRBJ2-1 TRBV6-1 CASREGSSYNEQFF TGTGCCAGCAGGGAGGGGAGCTCCTACAATGAGCAGTTCTTC
NA NA TRBJ2-5 TRBV15 CATSRDGGTQYF TGTGCCACCAGCAGAGATGGAGGGACCCAGTACTTC
NA NA TRBJ2-3 TRBV25-1 CASSGVEGANPHTQYF TGTGCCAGCAGTGGGGTTGAAGGAGCCAATCCCCATACGCAGTATTTT
NA TRBD1 TRBJ1-2 TRBV6-1 CASSETLTGGRPHGYTF TGTGCCAGCAGTGAAACGTTGACAGGGGGGCGCCCCCATGGCTACACCTTC
NA TRBD1 TRBJ1-5 TRBV28 CASSPYRGLEYQPQHF TGTGCCAGCAGCCCCTACAGGGGGCTAGAGTACCAGCCCCAGCATTTT
NA TRBD2 TRBJ2-7 TRBV5-1 CASSLGASGGNSYEQYF TGCGCCAGCAGCTTGGGGGCTAGCGGGGGCAACTCCTACGAGCAGTACTTC
NA TRBD2 TRBJ2-3 TRBV5-1 CASSPMSGVNTDTQYF TGCGCCAGCAGCCCCATGAGCGGGGTGAACACAGATACGCAGTATTTT
NA NA TRBJ2-7 TRBV29-1 CSVETQGWTYEQYF TGCAGCGTTGAAACCCAGGGGTGGACCTACGAGCAGTACTTC
NA NA TRBJ1-1 TRBV5-1 CASSMGGNTEAFF TGCGCCAGCAGTATGGGGGGAAACACTGAAGCTTTCTTT
NA TRBD1 TRBJ1-4 TRBV25-1 CASSPSGGFDEKLFF TGTGCCAGCAGCCCCTCAGGGGGCTTCGATGAAAAACTGTTTTTT
NA NA TRBJ2-6 TRBV14 CASSQVFSGANVLTF TGTGCCAGCAGCCAAGTATTCTCTGGGGCCAACGTCCTGACTTTC
NA NA TRBJ2-2 TRBV7-2 CASSPRTPTGELFF TGTGCCAGCAGCCCCCGGACACCCACCGGGGAGCTGTTTTTT
NA NA TRBJ1-6 TRBV21-1 CASSKEGGGLEAPLHF TGTGCCAGCAGCAAAGAAGGGGGGGGTCTAGAGGCACCCCTCCACTTT
NA TRBD1 TRBJ1-6 TRBV6-1 CASRPGQGDSPLHF TGTGCCAGCAGGCCGGGACAGGGTGATTCACCCCTCCACTTT